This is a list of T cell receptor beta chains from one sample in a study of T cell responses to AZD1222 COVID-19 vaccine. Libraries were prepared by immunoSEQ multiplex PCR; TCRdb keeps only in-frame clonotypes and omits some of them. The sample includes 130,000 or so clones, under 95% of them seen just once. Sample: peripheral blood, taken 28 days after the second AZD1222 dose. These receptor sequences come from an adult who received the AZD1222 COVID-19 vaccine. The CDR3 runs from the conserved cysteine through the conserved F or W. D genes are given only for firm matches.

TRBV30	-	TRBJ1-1	CAWNLGTEAFF
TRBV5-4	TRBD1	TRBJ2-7	CASSPGTGRSYEQYF
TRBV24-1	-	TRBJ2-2	CATSDGTPFNTGELFF
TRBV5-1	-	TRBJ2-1	CASSLTLMDSNEQFF
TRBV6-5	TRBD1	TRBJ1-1	CASRNDRVGEAFF
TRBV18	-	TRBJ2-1	CASSGTGVTYNEQFF
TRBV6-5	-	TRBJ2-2	CASRSLVGTGELFF
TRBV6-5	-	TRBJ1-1	CASSLTVNTEAFF
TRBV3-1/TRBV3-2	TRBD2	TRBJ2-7	CASSPTSGYSYEQYF
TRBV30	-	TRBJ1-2	CAWSVLAGWYGYTF
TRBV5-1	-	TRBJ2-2	CASSLNKAGPSNTGELFF
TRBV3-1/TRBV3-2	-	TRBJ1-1	CASSQAGMAFF
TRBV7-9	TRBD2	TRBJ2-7	CASSISGSHEQYF
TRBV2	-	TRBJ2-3	CASSDVSSTDTQYF
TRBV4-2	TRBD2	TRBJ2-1	CASSQDVAGEYNEQFF
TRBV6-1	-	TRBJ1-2	CASSESRRGYGYTF
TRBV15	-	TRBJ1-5	CATSRKNQPQHF
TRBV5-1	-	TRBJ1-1	CASSVRDGDTEAFF
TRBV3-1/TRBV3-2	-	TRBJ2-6	CASTGSSGANVLTF
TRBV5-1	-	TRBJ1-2	CASSSHRDGYTF
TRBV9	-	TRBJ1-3	CASSVVENPGNTIYF
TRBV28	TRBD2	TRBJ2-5	CASSSTLAYQETQYF